These 9 T cell receptor beta chains share one sample of origin, sequenced in a study of blood T cell repertoires in COVID-19. Sequencing was performed with immunoSEQ multiplex PCR; in TCRdb, only in-frame clones are kept and a portion is missing. The data show approximately 110,000 clones, with roughly four fifths seen just once and under 25% held by the top ten. Sequencing was performed on peripheral blood. These receptor sequences come from a man in his 70s with active or convalescent COVID-19.

This chain uses TRBV3-1 (or the pseudogene TRBV3-2) with TRBJ2-5, with D perhaps TRBD2 (7 bases). CDR1 and CDR2 (germline): LGHDT, YNNKEL (reference sequence). The CDR3 is 12 amino acids. Between the trimmed V and J ends, which lost 8 bases and 4 bases, there was a span of 11 bases. The chain's CDR3 is CASEGGGETQYF. The CDR3 bases are TGTGCCAGCGAGGGGGGGGGAGAGACCCAGTACTTC.

The J gene is TRBJ1-5, the V gene TRBV10-3; D is unresolved. Germline V gene data show CDR1 as ENHRY and CDR2 as SYGVKD. Trimming cost V 2 bases and J 5 bases, with 7 bases left between them. CDR3 length: 13 residues. Written as DNA, the CDR3 is TGTGCCATCAGTGAGGACTATGATCAGCCCCAGCATTTT. This translates into CAISEDYDQPQHF.

This chain joins TRBV4-2 and TRBJ1-1, with D maybe TRBD1 (5 bases). The germline V and J ends were trimmed by 0 bases and 4 bases, with 6 bases remaining between them. Germline V lookup: CDR1 LGHNA, CDR2 YNFKEQ. CDR3 length: 13 amino acids. This chain's CDR3 is CASSQEGATEAFF. For the CDR3, the DNA is TGTGCCAGCAGCCAAGAAGGGGCCACTGAAGCTTTCTTT.

V is TRBV4-1 and J is TRBJ1-3; 8 positions match TRBD1. Looked up from germline, CDR1 is MGHRA and CDR2 is YSYEKL. The V gene end was trimmed by 2 bases and the J gene end by 1 base; junction bases not matched to a gene: 7. This CDR3 spans 17 amino acids. DNA of the CDR3: TGCGCCAGCAGCCAACCTCCCGACAGGGGATCTGGAAACACCATATATTTT. It encodes CASSQPPDRGSGNTIYF.

This clone was picked up one time. The chain carries TRBV5-1 and TRBJ2-1; possibly TRBD2 for D (6 bases). The CDR3 loop spans 14 amino acids. From germline, CDR1 is SGHRS and CDR2 YFSETQ. The V end lost 4 bases, the J end lost 9 bases, and 17 bases lay between the germline ends. CDR3 residues: CASSGGDGRGEQFF. CDR3 DNA sequence: TGCGCCAGCAGCGGAGGGGACGGGAGAGGTGAGCAGTTCTTC.

The chain recombines TRBV6-1 with TRBJ1-2, with 12 bases fitting TRBD1. The germline CDR1 and CDR2 sequences are MNHNS and SASEGT. V was pared by 1 base and J by 8 bases, with 17 bases of the junction left unmatched. The CDR3 spans 19 residues. The CDR3 here is CASSEEFTRDRGRGRGYTF. The CDR3 bases are TGTGCCAGCAGTGAAGAGTTTACCCGGGACAGGGGGCGCGGGAGAGGCTACACCTTC.

This chain uses TRBV6-5 with TRBJ2-1; D gene uncertain. The V end was cut by 3 bases, the J end by 0 bases, with 6 bases between. The CDR3 has 14 amino acids. Per the germline V gene, CDR1 is MNHEY and CDR2 is SVGAGI. CDR3 region: CASSYQASYNEQFF. In nucleotides, the CDR3 is TGTGCCAGCAGTTATCAAGCCTCCTACAATGAGCAGTTCTTC.

This clone has only one observation. The genes are TRBV6-1 and TRBJ2-1; TRBD1 agrees at 9 bases. This CDR3 has 14 residues. The germline V gene encodes CDR1 MNHNS and CDR2 SASEGT. The V and J ends lost 3 bases and 8 bases, in that order; junction bases with no gene match: 5. For the CDR3, the DNA is TGTGCCAGCAGTGATAGGACAGGGGTTGATGAGCAGTTCTTC. It encodes CASSDRTGVDEQFF.

The chain recombines TRBV9 with TRBJ2-5; D perhaps matches TRBD2 (6 bases). Deletions cut 1 base from V and 2 bases from J, with 12 bases between. In germline, CDR1 is SGDLS, CDR2 YYNGEE. The CDR3 is made up of 15 amino acids. The CDR3 sequence: CASSVSGSHQETQYF. The CDR3 nucleotides are TGTGCCAGCAGCGTATCCGGGAGTCATCAAGAGACCCAGTACTTC.